This T cell receptor beta chain derives from a study of T cells expressing NK-cell markers. At the level of the study: Just one sequenced donor of eight was HCMV-seronegative, while seven were seropositive. Study conclusions and caveats: Each of 5 to 7 donors carried dominant NKG2C+ clonotypes accounting for about 1.0-7.0% of CD8+ T cells.

The germline gives CDR1 DFQATT, CDR2 SNEGSKA (reference sequence). The CDR3 is 13 amino acids. From its re-call of the 5' RACE reads, TCRdb lists each CDR3 protein once, without DNA. The sample totals about 400,000 distinct CDR3 sequences; its top ten clones hold about 10%. Concerning this clonotype: Its specificity is not known.

The sequenced material came from blood T cells: a sorted CD56 or NKG2C T cell subset, CD4+ or CD8+ T cells, or bulk PBMC T cells (not recorded which). This chain connects TRBV20-1 to TRBJ2-5; the TCRdb D gene call, TRBD1, has no DNA to confirm it. The clonotype originates from a woman aged 45 to 65 in good health. CDR3 loop: CSATLTVEETQYF.